This TCR beta chain derives from a study of T cell repertoires in cytomegalovirus infection. Overall study context: Indicated by public TCR beta signatures were CMV infection and matching HLA type. Regarding the study as a whole: The ex vivo response showed dominance by HLA-C-restricted CMV-specific TCR beta clonotypes.

This CDR3 spans 20 amino acids. Germline lookup yields CDR1 KGHSH and CDR2 LQKENI. The V end lost 3 bases, the J end lost 0 bases, and 26 bases lay between the germline ends. Concerning this clonotype itself: The antigen is unknown.

Each CDR3 protein is one row after TCRdb ran MiXCR on the reads. The sample records 200,000 to 300,000 distinct CDR3 sequences, approximately 10% being singletons. Sample: PBMCs. The TCR was taken from a human donor in good health (CMV status not recorded). Some clones in this sample may be carry-over from other donors' samples. The V call is TRBV18, the J call TRBJ1-1, with D perhaps TRBD1 (5 bases). The CDR3 coding sequence is TGTGCCAGCTCACCGAGCTCAACGGCAGGGCTCAACCTTGTGAACACTGAAGCTTTCTTT. Amino acids: CASSPSSTAGLNLVNTEAFF.